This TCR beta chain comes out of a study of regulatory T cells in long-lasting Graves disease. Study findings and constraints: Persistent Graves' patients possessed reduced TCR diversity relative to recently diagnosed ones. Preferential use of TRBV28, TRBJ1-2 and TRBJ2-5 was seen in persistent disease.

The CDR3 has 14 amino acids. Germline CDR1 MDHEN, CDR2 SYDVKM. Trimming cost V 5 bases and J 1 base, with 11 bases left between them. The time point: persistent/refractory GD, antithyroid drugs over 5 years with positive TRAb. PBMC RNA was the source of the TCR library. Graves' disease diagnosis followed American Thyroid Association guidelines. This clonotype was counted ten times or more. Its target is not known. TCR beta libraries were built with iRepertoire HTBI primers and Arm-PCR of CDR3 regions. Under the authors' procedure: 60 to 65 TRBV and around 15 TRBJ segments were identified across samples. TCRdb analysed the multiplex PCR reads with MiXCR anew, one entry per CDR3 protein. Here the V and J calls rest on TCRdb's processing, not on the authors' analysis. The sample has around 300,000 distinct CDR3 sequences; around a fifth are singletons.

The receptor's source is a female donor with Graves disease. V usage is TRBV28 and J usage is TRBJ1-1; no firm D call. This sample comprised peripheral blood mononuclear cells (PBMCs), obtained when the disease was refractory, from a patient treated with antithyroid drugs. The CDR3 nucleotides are TGTGCCAGCAGTCTCCTCGCGGCGAACACTGAAGCTTTCTTT. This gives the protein CASSLLAANTEAFF.